This T cell receptor (beta chain) was obtained from a study of blood T cells in healthy people across ages. A J-beta primer mix and a sample-barcoded 5' primer were used in a second PCR of roughly 6 to 12 cycles. TCRdb redid the calling of the 5' RACE reads with MiXCR, one entry per CDR3 protein. The sample has 850,000 to 1,000,000 distinct CDR3 sequences, 51% seen once. Each sample had at least 6 million PBMCs isolated. The CDR3 contains 14 residues. Germline CDR1 reads SNHLY; CDR2 reads FYNNEI. Sequencing used blood. The chain recombines TRBV2 with TRBJ2-7, with 13 bases that match TRBD2. The J call may be wrong; the DNA end is better matched by TRBJ2-5. This clonotype originated in a woman in her sixties in good health. Here the CDR3 reads CASIGGLAGMTQYF. DNA for the CDR3: TGTGCCAGCATTGGGGGACTAGCGGGAATGACCCAGTACTTC.